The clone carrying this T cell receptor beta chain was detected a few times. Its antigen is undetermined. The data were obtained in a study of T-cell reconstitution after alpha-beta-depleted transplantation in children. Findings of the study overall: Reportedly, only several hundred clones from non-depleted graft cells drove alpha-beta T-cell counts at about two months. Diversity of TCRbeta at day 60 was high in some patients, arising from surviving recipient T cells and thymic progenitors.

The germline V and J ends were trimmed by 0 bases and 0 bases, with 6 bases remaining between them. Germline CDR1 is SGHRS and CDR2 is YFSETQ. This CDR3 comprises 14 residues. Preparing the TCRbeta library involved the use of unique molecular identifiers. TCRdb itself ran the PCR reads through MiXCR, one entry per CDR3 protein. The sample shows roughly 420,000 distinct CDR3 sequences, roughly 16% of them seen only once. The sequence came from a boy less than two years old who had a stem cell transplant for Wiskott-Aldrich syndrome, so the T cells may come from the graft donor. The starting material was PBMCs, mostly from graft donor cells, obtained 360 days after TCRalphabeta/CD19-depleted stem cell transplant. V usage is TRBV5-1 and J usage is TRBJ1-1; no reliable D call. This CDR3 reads CASSLDTLNTEAFF. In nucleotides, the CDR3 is TGCGCCAGCAGCTTGGACACCCTGAACACTGAAGCTTTCTTT.